This T cell receptor (beta chain) was documented in a study of blood T cell repertoires in COVID-19. For the study at large: Specimens from acute and convalescent COVID-19 originated in the United States, Italy and Spain. PBMCs, B-cell-depleted T cells, or T cells provided the cDNA or gDNA that made up the material.

Germline V gene data show CDR1 as SGDLS and CDR2 as YYNGEE. The CDR3 contains 15 residues. V was shortened by 0 bases and J by 3 bases, with 13 bases between the two germline ends. Authors' data handling: Estimation of nucleated cell counts relied on the amplification of reference gene primers. Only in-frame clones appear in the TCRdb table, and some are missing; sequencing was by immunoSEQ multiplex PCR. V, J and clone size reflect that table, while D and trimming were determined from the DNA. Found here are 55,000 to 85,000 clones, 79% of them singletons; the top ten hold more than 25%. The chain joins TRBV9 to TRBJ2-7; D is possibly TRBD1 (5 bases). The TCR comes from a man between 60 and 75 years old with active or convalescent COVID-19. Input material: peripheral blood. The CDR3 DNA sequence: TGTGCCAGCAGCGTAGAAGGGGTAGGGGACTACGAGCAGTACTTC. This encodes CASSVEGVGDYEQYF.